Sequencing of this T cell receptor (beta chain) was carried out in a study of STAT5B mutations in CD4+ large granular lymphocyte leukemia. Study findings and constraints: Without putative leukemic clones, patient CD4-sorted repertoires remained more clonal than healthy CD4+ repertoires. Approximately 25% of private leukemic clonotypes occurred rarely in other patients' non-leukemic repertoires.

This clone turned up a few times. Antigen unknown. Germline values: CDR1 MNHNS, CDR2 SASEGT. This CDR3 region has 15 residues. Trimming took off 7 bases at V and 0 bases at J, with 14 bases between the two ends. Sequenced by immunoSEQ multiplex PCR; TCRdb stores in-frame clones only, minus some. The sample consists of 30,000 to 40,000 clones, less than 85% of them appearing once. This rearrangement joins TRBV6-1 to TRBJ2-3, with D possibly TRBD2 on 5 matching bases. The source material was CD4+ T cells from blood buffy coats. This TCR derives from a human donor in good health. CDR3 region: CASIPMEASTDTQYF. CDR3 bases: TGTGCCAGCATCCCCATGGAGGCGAGCACAGATACGCAGTATTTT.